This TCR beta chain derives from a study of T-cell reconstitution after alpha-beta-depleted transplantation in children. Study-level points and caveats: At the one-year point after transplant, T-cell counts and TCRbeta diversity were found to come mostly from T cells that had been newly produced. Reports say that about two months after transplant, the alpha-beta T cells came out of several hundred graft clones that had expanded. For some patients, TCRbeta diversity was high at day 60 because of recipient T cells and thymic progenitors that survived.

The library targeted TCRbeta and was prepared with unique molecular identifiers. One entry per CDR3 protein, called by TCRdb with MiXCR from the PCR reads. The table shows about 280,000 distinct CDR3 sequences, with approximately 10% occurring only once. CDR3 length: 19 amino acids. The trim removed 8 bases at V and 2 bases at J, leaving 15 bases unmatched. This clonotype occurred a few times. Its antigen is still unknown. The chain combines TRBV12-3 or TRBV12-4 with TRBJ2-3; 14 bases are a match to TRBD2. The receptor's source is a male patient aged 2-10 years who had a stem cell transplant for chronic granulomatous disease, so the T cells may come from the graft donor. Sequences were derived from peripheral blood, sampled 180 days after TCRalphabeta/CD19-depleted stem cell transplant. In DNA, the CDR3 is TGTGCCAGCTGTTCCCCTGGACTAGCGGGGGGTTACTCCACAGATACGCAGTATTTT. Protein product: CASCSPGLAGGYSTDTQYF.